These 15 T cell receptor beta chains were all obtained from the same sample, sequenced in a study of blood T cell repertoires in COVID-19. Clones were read by immunoSEQ multiplex PCR, and TCRdb kept only the in-frame ones, dropping some. The sample includes approximately 77,000 clones, about nine tenths seen only once; the top ten take under 7.5%. Sequenced material: peripheral blood. The receptors were sampled from a woman of 80 years or more with acute or convalescent COVID-19.

This clone was counted once. The V and J genes are TRBV5-8 and TRBJ2-1; tentatively, D is TRBD1 (6 bases). This CDR3 is 13 amino acids long. Germline assignment: CDR1 SGHTS and CDR2 YDEGEE. V lost 4 bases to trimming and J lost 4 bases, with 9 bases between them. The CDR3 here is CASSPDRYNEQFF. The CDR3 region has the DNA TGTGCCAGCAGCCCGGACAGATACAATGAGCAGTTCTTC. The variable domain in full, with the rest retrieved from reference TRBV5-8 and TRBJ2-1, is EAGVTQSPTHLIKTRGQQATLRCSPISGHTSVYWYQQALGLGLQFLLWYDEGEERNRGNFPPRFSGRQFPNYSSELNVNALELEDSALYLCASSPDRYNEQFFGPGTRLTVL.

The rearrangement uses TRBV6-5 and TRBJ2-5; possible D gene TRBD1, 6 bases. The CDR3 totals 13 residues. CDR1 is MNHEY, CDR2 SVGAGI, per germline. The V end was cut by 6 bases, the J end by 3 bases, with 11 bases between. The CDR3 DNA follows: TGTGCCAGCAGGGAGGACAGCAAAGAGACCCAGTACTTC. It codes for CASREDSKETQYF.

In its sample, this clone was seen once. The chain employs TRBV19 and TRBJ2-6, with D perhaps TRBD2 (5 bases). The germline gives CDR1 LNHDA, CDR2 SQIVND (reference sequence). CDR3 length: 17 residues. Trimming took 9 bases from V and 0 from J, leaving 18 bases between them. The CDR3 sequence: CASLGHPGDSGANVLTF. In nucleotides, the CDR3 is TGTGCCAGCTTGGGCCACCCCGGGGACTCTGGGGCCAACGTCCTGACTTTC.

This rearrangement joins TRBV19 to TRBJ2-5; 7 positions agree with TRBD2. CDR1 and CDR2 from the germline V gene are LNHDA and SQIVND (reference sequence). CDR3 length: 15 residues. Trimming took 4 bases from V and 2 from J; bases not matched to a gene: 7. CDR3 protein: CASSKGLNEQETQYF. The CDR3 DNA reads as TGTGCCAGTAGTAAGGGACTAAATGAACAAGAGACCCAGTACTTC.

The CDR3 nucleotides are TGTGCCAGTAGTTTGACAGGGAACTATGGCTACACCTTC. Protein sequence: CASSLTGNYGYTF. The genes are TRBV19 and TRBJ1-2; 7 nucleotides line up with TRBD1. Trimming took 5 bases from V and 2 from J; bases not matched to a gene: 2. Germline CDR1 reads LNHDA; CDR2 reads SQIVND (reference sequence). The CDR3 has 13 amino acids.

The chain couples TRBV6-5 to TRBJ1-5; D might be TRBD1 (5 bases). Trimming shortened V by 0 bases and J by 10 bases, and 13 bases separated the two germline ends. The CDR3 is 14 amino acids. Germline CDR1 and CDR2: MNHEY and SVGAGI. The CDR3 nucleotides read TGTGCCAGCAGTTACTCGGCAGGGTTATTACCCCAGCATTTT. It encodes CASSYSAGLLPQHF.

This chain joins TRBV15 and TRBJ1-2; perhaps TRBD1 as D (6 bases). Trimming took off 5 bases at V and 4 bases at J, with 14 bases between the two ends. Germline V gene sequence: CDR1 LNHNV, CDR2 YYDKDF (reference sequence). This CDR3 has 14 residues. The CDR3 reads CATSFSQGTYGYTF. The CDR3 nucleotides read TGTGCCACCAGCTTTTCCCAGGGGACCTATGGCTACACCTTC.

V usage is TRBV6-4 and J usage is TRBJ2-1, with TRBD2 matching 9 bases. The V and J ends lost 3 bases and 6 bases, in that order; junction bases with no gene match: 6. This CDR3 is 15 amino acids long. Per the germline V gene, CDR1 is MRHNA and CDR2 is SNTAGT. The CDR3 DNA is TGTGCCAGCAGTGAAGGGCGGGGGGGCCGCAATGAGCAGTTCTTC. This gives the protein CASSEGRGGRNEQFF.

This chain connects TRBV19 to TRBJ1-1, with 9 bases lining up with TRBD1. V lost 9 bases to trimming and J lost 0 bases; unmatched junction nucleotides: 11. Germline loops: CDR1 LNHDA, CDR2 SQIVND (reference sequence). The CDR3 has 16 amino acids. The CDR3 region has the DNA TGTGCCAGCCACGAGCTGGGACAGGGTATGAACACTGAAGCTTTCTTT. Amino acid sequence: CASHELGQGMNTEAFF.

The J gene is TRBJ1-6, the V gene TRBV7-3; tentatively, D is TRBD1 (5 bases). CDR3 length equals 14 residues. Germline CDR1 is SGHTA and CDR2 is FQGTGA. The V gene lost 5 bases and the J gene lost 4 bases, with 9 bases spanning the gap. In DNA, the CDR3 is TGTGCCAGCAGCCAAGGGGAATATAATTCACCCCTCCACTTT. Translated: CASSQGEYNSPLHF.

V gene TRBV5-5 combines with J gene TRBJ2-2; D is unclear. Germline values: CDR1 SGHKS, CDR2 YYEKEE (reference sequence). V was cut by 6 bases and J by 3 bases, with 12 bases left in between. The CDR3 extends over 14 amino acids. The CDR3 reads CASTKQVDTGELFF. In DNA form, the CDR3 reads TGTGCCAGCACCAAGCAGGTCGACACCGGGGAGCTGTTTTTT.

The chain links TRBV5-5 to TRBJ2-7, with a possible D match to TRBD2 (6 bases). V shed 4 bases and J shed 4 bases, with 24 bases lying between them. Germline CDR1 reads SGHKS; CDR2 reads YYEKEE (reference sequence). The CDR3 extends over 17 amino acids. The CDR3 bases are TGTGCCAGCAGCCCGGGCTCTCCGGGAGAGGCGTTATACGAGCAGTACTTC. Translated: CASSPGSPGEALYEQYF. The full variable domain, completed using reference TRBV5-5 and TRBJ2-7, is DAGVTQSPTHLIKTRGQQVTLRCSPISGHKSVSWYQQVLGQGPQFIFQYYEKEERGRGNFPDRFSARQFPNYSSELNVNALLLGDSALYLCASSPGSPGEALYEQYFGPGTRLTVT.

As DNA, the CDR3 is TGCGCCAGCAGCATTCGACACGAGGCCGGGGACACCGGGGAGCTGTTTTTT. It yields the protein CASSIRHEAGDTGELFF. The chain carries TRBV5-1 and TRBJ2-2, with D perhaps matching TRBD2 (5 bases). Germline V gene lookup returns CDR1 SGHRS and CDR2 YFSETQ. This CDR3 contains 17 residues. V was shortened by 4 bases and J by 3 bases, with 19 bases between the two germline ends. Supplemented by reference TRBV5-1 and TRBJ2-2, the full variable domain reads KAGVTQTPRYLIKTRGQQVTLSCSPISGHRSVSWYQQTPGQGLQFLFEYFSETQRNKGNFPGRFSGRQFSNSRSEMNVSTLELGDSALYLCASSIRHEAGDTGELFFGEGSRLTVL.

The chain is built from TRBV3-1 (or the pseudogene TRBV3-2) and TRBJ1-4, with D perhaps matching TRBD1 (6 bases). V lost 8 bases to trimming and J lost 5 bases, with 12 bases between them. Germline CDR1 LGHDT, CDR2 YNNKEL (reference sequence). The CDR3 has 13 amino acids. The CDR3 coding sequence is TGTGCCAGCCGCGGACAGATAAATGAAAAACTGTTTTTT. Its translation: CASRGQINEKLFF.

The V call is TRBV7-9, the J call TRBJ1-1; D ambiguous. This CDR3 is built from 14 residues. CDR1 SEHNR and CDR2 FQNEAQ come from the germline V gene (reference sequence). Trimming shortened V by 4 bases and J by 2 bases, and 11 bases separated the two germline ends. CDR3 sequence reads: CASSSLTPNTEAFF. The CDR3 DNA reads TGTGCCAGCAGCTCCCTGACACCTAACACTGAAGCTTTCTTT.